The entry that follows covers one T cell receptor (beta chain) sequence. This entry comes from a study of cytomegalovirus exposure and HLA in healthy donors. V shed 3 bases, J shed 3 bases, and the junction held 11 bases outside the gene matches. CDR1 is SGHRS and CDR2 is YFSETQ in the germline V gene. This CDR3 contains 18 residues. PCR amplification relied on 60 Vbeta primers (plus 13 Jbeta primers). Sequenced by immunoSEQ multiplex PCR; TCRdb stores in-frame clones only, minus some. The table records some 110,000 clones, approximately 82% of them present only once. The chain is built from TRBV5-1 and TRBJ2-2, with 10 positions matching TRBD1. The source of this sequence is a man in his forties or fifties in good health and CMV-seronegative. The sequencing sample was made of PBMCs. The CDR3 region has the DNA TGCGCCAGCAGCTACGGGACAGGGGTGGCGGTTGACACCGGGGAGCTGTTTTTT. Protein: CASSYGTGVAVDTGELFF.